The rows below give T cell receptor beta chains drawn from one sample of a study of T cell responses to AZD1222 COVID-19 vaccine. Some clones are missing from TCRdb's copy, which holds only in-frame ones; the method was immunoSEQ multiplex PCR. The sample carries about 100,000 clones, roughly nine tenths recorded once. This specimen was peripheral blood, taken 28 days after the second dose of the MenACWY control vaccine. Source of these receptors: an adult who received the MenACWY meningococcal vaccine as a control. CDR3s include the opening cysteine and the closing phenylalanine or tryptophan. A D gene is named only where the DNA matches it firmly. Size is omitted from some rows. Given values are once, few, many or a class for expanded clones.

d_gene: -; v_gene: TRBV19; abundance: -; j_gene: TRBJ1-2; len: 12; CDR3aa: CASSTVPWGYTF; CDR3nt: TGTGCCAGTAGTACGGTCCCTTGGGGCTACACCTTC
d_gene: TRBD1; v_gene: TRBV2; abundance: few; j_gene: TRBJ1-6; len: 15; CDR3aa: CASSEAPVYTGGEGF; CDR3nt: TGTGCCAGCAGTGAAGCGCCCGTATACACAGGGGGCGAAGGGTTT
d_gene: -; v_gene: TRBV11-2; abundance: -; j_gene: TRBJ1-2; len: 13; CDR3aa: CASSLSPANGYTF; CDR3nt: TGTGCCAGCAGCTTAAGCCCTGCGAATGGCTACACCTTC
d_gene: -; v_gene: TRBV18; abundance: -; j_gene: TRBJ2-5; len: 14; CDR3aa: CASFPGRTDETQYF; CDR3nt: TGTGCCAGCTTCCCCGGCAGGACAGACGAGACCCAGTACTTC
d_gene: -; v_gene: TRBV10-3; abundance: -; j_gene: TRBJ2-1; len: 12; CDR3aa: CAISEGRNEQFF; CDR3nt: TGTGCCATCAGTGAGGGCCGGAATGAGCAGTTCTTC
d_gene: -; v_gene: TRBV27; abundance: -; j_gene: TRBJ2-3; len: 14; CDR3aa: CASSFRENTDTQYF; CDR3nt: TGTGCCAGCAGTTTCAGGGAAAACACAGATACGCAGTATTTT
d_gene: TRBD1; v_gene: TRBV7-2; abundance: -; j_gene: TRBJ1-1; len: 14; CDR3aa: CASSVGQGYTEAFF; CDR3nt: TGTGCCAGCAGCGTGGGACAGGGATACACTGAAGCTTTCTTT
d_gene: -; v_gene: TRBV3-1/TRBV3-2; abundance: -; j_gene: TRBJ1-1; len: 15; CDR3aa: CASSQDGGMWTEAFF; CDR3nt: TGTGCCAGCAGCCAAGATGGAGGGATGTGGACTGAAGCTTTCTTT
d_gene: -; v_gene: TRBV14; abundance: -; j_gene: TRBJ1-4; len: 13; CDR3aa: CASTVREGEKLFF; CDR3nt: TGTGCCAGCACCGTCCGGGAAGGTGAAAAACTGTTTTTT
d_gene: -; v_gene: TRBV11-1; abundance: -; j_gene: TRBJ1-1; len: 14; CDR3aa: CASSLALGNTEAFF; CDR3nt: TGTGCCAGCAGCTTAGCGCTCGGAAACACTGAAGCTTTCTTT
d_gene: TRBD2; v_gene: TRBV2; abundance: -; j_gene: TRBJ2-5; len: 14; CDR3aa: CASSGTRGRETQYF; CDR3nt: TGTGCCAGCTCTGGGACTAGGGGCCGAGAGACCCAGTACTTC
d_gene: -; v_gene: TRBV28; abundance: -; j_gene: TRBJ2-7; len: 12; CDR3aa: CASSPQGHEQYF; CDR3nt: TGTGCCAGCAGTCCCCAGGGACACGAGCAGTACTTC
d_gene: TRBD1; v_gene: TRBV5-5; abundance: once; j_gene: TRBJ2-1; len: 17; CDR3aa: CASSLRDRGSPSGEQFF; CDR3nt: TGTGCCAGCAGCCTGCGGGACAGGGGCAGTCCATCTGGGGAGCAGTTCTTC
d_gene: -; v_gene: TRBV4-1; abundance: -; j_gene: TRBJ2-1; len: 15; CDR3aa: CASSQGGILRDEQFF; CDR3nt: TGCGCCAGCAGCCAAGGGGGGATCTTGCGGGATGAGCAGTTCTTC
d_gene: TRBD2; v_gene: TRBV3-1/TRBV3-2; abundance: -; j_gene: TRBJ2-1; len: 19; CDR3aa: CASSQEIWVTSGGYNEQFF; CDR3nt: TGTGCCAGCAGCCAAGAGATTTGGGTGACTAGCGGGGGCTACAATGAGCAGTTCTTC
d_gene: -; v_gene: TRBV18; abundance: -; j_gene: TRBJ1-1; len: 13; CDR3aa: CASSLGSNTEAFF; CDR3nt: TGTGCCAGCTCACTCGGGAGTAACACTGAAGCTTTCTTT
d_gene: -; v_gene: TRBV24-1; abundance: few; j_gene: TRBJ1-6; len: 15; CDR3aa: CATSDFGQNNSPLHF; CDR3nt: TGTGCCACCAGTGATTTTGGGCAGAATAATTCACCCCTCCACTTT
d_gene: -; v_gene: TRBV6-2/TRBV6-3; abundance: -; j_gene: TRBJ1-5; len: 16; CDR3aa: CASSPSLAGIGQPQHF; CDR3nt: TGTGCCAGCAGCCCTAGCCTGGCAGGAATAGGTCAGCCCCAGCATTTT
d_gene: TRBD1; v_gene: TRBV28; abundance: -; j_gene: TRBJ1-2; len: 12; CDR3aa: CASGQGSYGYTF; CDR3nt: TGTGCCAGCGGACAGGGGTCCTATGGCTACACCTTC
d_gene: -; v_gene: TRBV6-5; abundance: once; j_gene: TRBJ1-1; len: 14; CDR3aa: CASRQRAGNTEAFF; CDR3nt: TGTGCCAGCAGGCAGAGGGCCGGGAACACTGAAGCTTTCTTT
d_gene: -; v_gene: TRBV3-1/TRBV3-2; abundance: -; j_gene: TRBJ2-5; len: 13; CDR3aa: CASRHGAEETQYF; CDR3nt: TGTGCCAGCAGACACGGGGCGGAGGAGACCCAGTACTTC
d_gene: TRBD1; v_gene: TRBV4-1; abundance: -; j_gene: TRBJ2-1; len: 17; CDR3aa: CASTRGGQGSSYNEQFF; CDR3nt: TGCGCCAGCACCCGGGGCGGACAGGGGAGCTCCTACAATGAGCAGTTCTTC
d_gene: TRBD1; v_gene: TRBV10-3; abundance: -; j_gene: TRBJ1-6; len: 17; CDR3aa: CAISEDLNRGWISPLHF; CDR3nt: TGTGCCATCAGTGAGGACCTAAACAGGGGGTGGATTTCACCCCTCCACTTT
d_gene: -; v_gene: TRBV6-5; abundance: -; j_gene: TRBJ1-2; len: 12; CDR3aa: CASWDSTYGYTF; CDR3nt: TGTGCCAGTTGGGACTCCACCTATGGCTACACCTTC